The clone carrying this T cell receptor beta chain was counted only a few times. The data were obtained in a study of early T cells in non-severe SARS-CoV-2 infection. On the study more broadly: With bulk RNA from unsorted whole blood as input, sequencing yielded unpaired chains.

CDR1 is SNHLY, CDR2 FYNNEI, per germline. The CDR3 sequence is 13 residues long. V was cut by 8 bases and J by 3 bases, with 13 bases left in between. Individual cDNA molecules each received unique molecular identifiers attached to them. TCRdb ran MiXCR on the 5' RACE reads and lists one entry per CDR3 protein. This repertoire shows nearly 110,000 distinct CDR3 sequences, approximately 12% found once; its top ten account for 6.5% to 8%. This receptor was identified in an adult who was a healthcare worker with PCR-confirmed SARS-CoV-2 infection or an uninfected control (not recorded which). The sequencing input was whole blood. The rearrangement links TRBV2 to TRBJ1-1; D gene uncertain. The CDR3 is CASEAERDTEAFF. CDR3 sequence (DNA): TGTGCCAGCGAGGCGGAGAGGGACACTGAAGCTTTCTTT.